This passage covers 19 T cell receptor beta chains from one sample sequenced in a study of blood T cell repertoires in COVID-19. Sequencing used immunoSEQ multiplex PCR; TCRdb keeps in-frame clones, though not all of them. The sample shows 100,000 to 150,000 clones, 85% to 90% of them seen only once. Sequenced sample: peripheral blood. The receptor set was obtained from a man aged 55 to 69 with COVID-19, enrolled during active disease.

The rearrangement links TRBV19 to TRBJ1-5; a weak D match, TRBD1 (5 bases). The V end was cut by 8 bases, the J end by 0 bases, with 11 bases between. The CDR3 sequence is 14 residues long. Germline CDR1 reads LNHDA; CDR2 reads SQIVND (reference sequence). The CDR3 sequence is CASSQGYSNQPQHF. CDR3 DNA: TGTGCCAGTTCTCAGGGTTATAGCAATCAGCCCCAGCATTTT.

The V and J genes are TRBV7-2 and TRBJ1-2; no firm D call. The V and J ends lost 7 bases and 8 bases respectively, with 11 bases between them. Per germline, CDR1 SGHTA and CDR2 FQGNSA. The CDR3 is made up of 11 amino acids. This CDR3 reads CASTQTGGYTF. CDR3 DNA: TGTGCCAGCACCCAAACGGGAGGCTACACCTTC.

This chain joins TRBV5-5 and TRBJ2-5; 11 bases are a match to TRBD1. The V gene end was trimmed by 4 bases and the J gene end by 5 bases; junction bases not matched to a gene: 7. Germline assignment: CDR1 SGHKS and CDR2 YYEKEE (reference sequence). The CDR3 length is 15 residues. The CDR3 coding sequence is TGTGCCAGCAGCCCAGGACAGGGGGCAATTGAGACCCAGTACTTC. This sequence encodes CASSPGQGAIETQYF.

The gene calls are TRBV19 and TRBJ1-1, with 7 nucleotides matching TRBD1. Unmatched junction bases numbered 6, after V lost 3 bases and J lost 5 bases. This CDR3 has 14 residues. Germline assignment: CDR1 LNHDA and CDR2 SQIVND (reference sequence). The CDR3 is CASSILTGRTEAFF. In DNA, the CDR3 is TGTGCCAGTAGTATTTTGACAGGGCGGACTGAAGCTTTCTTT.

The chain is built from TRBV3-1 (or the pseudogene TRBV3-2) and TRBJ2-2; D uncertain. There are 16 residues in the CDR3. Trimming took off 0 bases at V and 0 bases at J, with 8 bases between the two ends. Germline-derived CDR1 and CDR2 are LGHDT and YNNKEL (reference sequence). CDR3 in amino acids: CASSQESHPNTGELFF. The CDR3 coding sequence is TGTGCCAGCAGCCAAGAGTCCCATCCGAACACCGGGGAGCTGTTTTTT.

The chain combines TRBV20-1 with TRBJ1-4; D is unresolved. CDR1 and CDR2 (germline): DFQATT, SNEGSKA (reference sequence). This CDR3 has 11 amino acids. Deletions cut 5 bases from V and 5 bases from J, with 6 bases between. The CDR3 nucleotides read TGCAGTGCTGACAAAAATGAAAAACTGTTTTTT. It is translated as CSADKNEKLFF.

The CDR3 loop reads CASSDRMGNQPQHF. For the CDR3, the DNA is TGTGCCAGCAGTGACAGAATGGGGAATCAGCCCCAGCATTTT. The chain joins TRBV6-6 to TRBJ1-5; TRBD1 is a possible D gene (5 bases). The ends were cut back, 5 bases at V and 4 bases at J, with 12 bases in the middle. Germline CDR1 MNHNY, CDR2 SVGAGI (reference sequence). The CDR3 consists of 14 residues.

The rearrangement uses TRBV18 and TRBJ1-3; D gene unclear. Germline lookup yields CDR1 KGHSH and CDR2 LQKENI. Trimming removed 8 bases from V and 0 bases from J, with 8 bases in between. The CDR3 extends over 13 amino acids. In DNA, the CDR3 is TGTGCCAGCACGGGAAGCTCTGGAAACACCATATATTTT. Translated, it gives CASTGSSGNTIYF.

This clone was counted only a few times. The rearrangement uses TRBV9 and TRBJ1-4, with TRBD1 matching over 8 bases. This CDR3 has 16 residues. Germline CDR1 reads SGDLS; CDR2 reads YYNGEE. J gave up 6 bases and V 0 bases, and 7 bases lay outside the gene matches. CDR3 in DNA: TGTGCCAGCAGCGTAGTTGGAACAGGGGGACATGAAAAACTGTTTTTT. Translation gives CASSVVGTGGHEKLFF. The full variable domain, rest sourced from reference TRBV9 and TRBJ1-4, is DSGVTQTPKHLITATGQRVTLRCSPRSGDLSVYWYQQSLDQGLQFLIQYYNGEERAKGNILERFSAQQFPDLHSELNLSSLELGDSALYFCASSVVGTGGHEKLFFGSGTQLSVL.

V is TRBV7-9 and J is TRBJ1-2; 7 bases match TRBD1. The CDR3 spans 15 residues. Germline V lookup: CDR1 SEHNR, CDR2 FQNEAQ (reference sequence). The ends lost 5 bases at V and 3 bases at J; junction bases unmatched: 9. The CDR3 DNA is TGTGCCAGCAGCACCGGGACAGTCGCCTACTATGGCTACACCTTC. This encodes CASSTGTVAYYGYTF.

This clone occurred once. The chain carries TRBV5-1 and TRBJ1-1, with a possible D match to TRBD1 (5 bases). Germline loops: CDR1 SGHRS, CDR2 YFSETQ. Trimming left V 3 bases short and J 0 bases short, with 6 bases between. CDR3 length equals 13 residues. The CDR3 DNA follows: TGCGCCAGCAGCTCGGACATGAACACTGAAGCTTTCTTT. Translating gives CASSSDMNTEAFF.

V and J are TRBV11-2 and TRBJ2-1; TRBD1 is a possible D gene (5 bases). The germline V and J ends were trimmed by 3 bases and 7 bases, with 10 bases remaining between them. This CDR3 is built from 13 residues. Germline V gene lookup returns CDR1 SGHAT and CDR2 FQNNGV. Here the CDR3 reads CASSLTVINEQFF. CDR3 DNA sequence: TGTGCCAGCAGCTTGACAGTAATTAATGAGCAGTTCTTC.

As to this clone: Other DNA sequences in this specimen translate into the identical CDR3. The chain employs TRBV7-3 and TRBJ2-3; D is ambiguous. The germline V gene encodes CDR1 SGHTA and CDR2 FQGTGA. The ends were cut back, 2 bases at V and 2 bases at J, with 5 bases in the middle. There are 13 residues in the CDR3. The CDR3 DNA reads TGTGCCAGCAGCTTACTCCTCACAGATACGCAGTATTTT. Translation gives CASSLLLTDTQYF.

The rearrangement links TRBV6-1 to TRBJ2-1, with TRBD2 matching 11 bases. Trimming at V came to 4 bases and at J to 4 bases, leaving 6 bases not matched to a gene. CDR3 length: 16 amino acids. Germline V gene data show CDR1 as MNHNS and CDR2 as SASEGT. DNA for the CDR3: TGTGCCAGCAGTGCTCTAGCGGGGGGTCTTTACAATGAGCAGTTCTTC. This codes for CASSALAGGLYNEQFF.

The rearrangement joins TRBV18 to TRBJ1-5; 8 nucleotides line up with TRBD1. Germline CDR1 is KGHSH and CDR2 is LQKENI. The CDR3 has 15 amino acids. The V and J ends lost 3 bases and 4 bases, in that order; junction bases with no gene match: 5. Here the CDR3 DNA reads TGTGCCAGCTCACCCCAGGGGGCGGTGAATCAGCCCCAGCATTTT. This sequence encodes CASSPQGAVNQPQHF. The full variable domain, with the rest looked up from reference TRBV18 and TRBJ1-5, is NAGVMQNPRHLVRRRGQEARLRCSPMKGHSHVYWYRQLPEEGLKFMVYLQKENIIDESGMPKERFSAEFPKEGPSILRIQQVVRGDSAAYFCASSPQGAVNQPQHFGDGTRLSIL.

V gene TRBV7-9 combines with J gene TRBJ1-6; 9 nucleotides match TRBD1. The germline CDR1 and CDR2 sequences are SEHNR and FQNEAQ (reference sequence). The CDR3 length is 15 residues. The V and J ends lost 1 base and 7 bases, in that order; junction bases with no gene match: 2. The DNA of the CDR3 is TGTGCCAGCAGCTTAGGGGACAGGGCCAATTCACCCCTCCACTTT. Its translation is CASSLGDRANSPLHF.

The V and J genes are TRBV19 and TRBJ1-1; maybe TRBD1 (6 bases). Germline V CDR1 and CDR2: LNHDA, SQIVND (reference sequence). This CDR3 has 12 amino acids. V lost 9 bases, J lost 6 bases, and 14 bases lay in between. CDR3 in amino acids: CASKGESPEAFF. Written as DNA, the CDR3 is TGTGCCAGCAAGGGGGAGTCTCCTGAAGCTTTCTTT.

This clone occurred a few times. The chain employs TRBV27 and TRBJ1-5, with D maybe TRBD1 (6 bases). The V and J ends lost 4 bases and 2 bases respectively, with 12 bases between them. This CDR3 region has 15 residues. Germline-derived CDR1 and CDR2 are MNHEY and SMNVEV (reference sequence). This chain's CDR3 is CASSSQGLGNQPQHF. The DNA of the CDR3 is TGTGCCAGCAGTTCACAGGGTTTAGGCAATCAGCCCCAGCATTTT.

The CDR3 DNA sequence: TGTGCCAGCAGCCCTGACAGGGACTTAGGGCAGCCCCAGCATTTT. As protein: CASSPDRDLGQPQHF. The chain couples TRBV11-2 to TRBJ1-5, with 7 positions matching TRBD1. This CDR3 comprises 15 residues. V gave up 5 bases and J gave up 7 bases; unmatched junction bases: 11. Germline-derived CDR1 and CDR2 are SGHAT and FQNNGV. Complete variable domain (other parts from reference TRBV11-2 and TRBJ1-5): EAGVAQSPRYKIIEKRQSVAFWCNPISGHATLYWYQQILGQGPKLLIQFQNNGVVDDSQLPKDRFSAERLKGVDSTLKIQPAKLEDSAVYLCASSPDRDLGQPQHFGDGTRLSIL.